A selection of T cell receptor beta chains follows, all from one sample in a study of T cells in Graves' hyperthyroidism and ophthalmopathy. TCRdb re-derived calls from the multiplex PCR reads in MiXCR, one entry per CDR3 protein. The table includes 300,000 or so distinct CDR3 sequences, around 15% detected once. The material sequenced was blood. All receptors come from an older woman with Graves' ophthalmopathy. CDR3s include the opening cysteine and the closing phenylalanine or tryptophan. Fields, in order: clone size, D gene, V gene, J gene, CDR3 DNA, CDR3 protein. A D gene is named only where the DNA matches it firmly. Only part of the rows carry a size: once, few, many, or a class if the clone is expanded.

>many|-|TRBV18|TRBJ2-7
TGTGCCAGCTCACGGGTGGACAGCTCCTACGAGCAGTACTTC
CASSRVDSSYEQYF
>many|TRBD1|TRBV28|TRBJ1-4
TGTGCCAGCAGTTTTAAGGGACAGGGATATGAAAAACTGTTTTTT
CASSFKGQGYEKLFF
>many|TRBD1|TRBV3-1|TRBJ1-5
TGTGCCAGCAGCCAAGATGACAGGGGGAGCAATCAGCCCCAGCATTTT
CASSQDDRGSNQPQHF
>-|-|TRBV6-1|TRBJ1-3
TGTGCCAGCGGACCTTCCACAGGGACGTGGAAGATATATTTT
CASGPSTGTWKIYF
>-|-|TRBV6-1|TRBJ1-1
TGTGCCAGCAGTCGGGGGGGGGCCCTGAACACTGAAGCTTTCTTT
CASSRGGALNTEAFF
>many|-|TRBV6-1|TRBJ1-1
TGTGCCACCATGGGAGGGGGTGAAGCTTTCTTT
CATMGGGEAFF
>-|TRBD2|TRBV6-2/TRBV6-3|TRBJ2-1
TGTGCCAGCAGTTTCTTGACTAGCGGGGCCCTTTACAATGAGCAGTTCTTC
CASSFLTSGALYNEQFF
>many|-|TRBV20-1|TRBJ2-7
TGCAGTGCTAGAGGGGCAAGCAACGAGCAGTACTTC
CSARGASNEQYF
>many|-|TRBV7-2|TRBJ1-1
TGTGCCAGCACGTCAGGGAATCAGAACACTGAAGCTTTCTTT
CASTSGNQNTEAFF
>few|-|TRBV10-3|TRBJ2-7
TGTGCCATCAGGGACCAACTGACTCCCTACGAGCAGTACTTC
CAIRDQLTPYEQYF
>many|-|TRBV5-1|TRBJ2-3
TGCGCCAGCAGCTTGGCCCGATCCCCAGATACGCAGTATTTT
CASSLARSPDTQYF
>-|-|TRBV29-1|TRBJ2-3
TGCAGCGTTGGTGTGGGGAGCACAGATACGCAGTATTTT
CSVGVGSTDTQYF
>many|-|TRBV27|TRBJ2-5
TGTGCCAGCAGTCTCCGTCGGGGTGAGACCCAGTACTTC
CASSLRRGETQYF
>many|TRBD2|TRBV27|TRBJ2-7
TGTGCCAGCAGCTCGACTACCGAAGCGGGAGGGCCCTACGAGCAGTACTTC
CASSSTTEAGGPYEQYF
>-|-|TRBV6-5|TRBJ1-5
TGTGCCAGCAGTTACGACAGGAGCAATCAGCCCCAGCATTTT
CASSYDRSNQPQHF
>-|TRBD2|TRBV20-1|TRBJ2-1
TGCAGTGCCGAAGACGGGACTAGCGGAAGCTCCTACAATGAGCAGTTCTTC
CSAEDGTSGSSYNEQFF
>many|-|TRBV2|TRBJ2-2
TGTGCCAGCAGTGTAGAGGGATATACGAACACCGGGGAGCTGTTTTTT
CASSVEGYTNTGELFF
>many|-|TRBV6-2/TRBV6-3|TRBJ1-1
TGTGCCAGCAATCGACAGGCTCTGAACACTGAAGCTTTCTTT
CASNRQALNTEAFF
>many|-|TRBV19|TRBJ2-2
TGTGCCAGTCCGGCCACCGGGGAGCTGTTTTTT
CASPATGELFF
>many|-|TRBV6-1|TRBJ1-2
TGTGCCAGCACTAGGGGGGGCGGGGGATCGAGCTATGGCTACACCTTC
CASTRGGGGSSYGYTF
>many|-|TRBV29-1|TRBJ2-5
TGCAGCGTTGCTGTCGATCAAGAGACCCAGTACTTC
CSVAVDQETQYF
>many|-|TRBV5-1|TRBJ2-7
TGCGCCAGCAGCACCGAAACAGGGAACGAGCAGTACTTC
CASSTETGNEQYF
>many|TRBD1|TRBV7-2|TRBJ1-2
TGTGCCAGCAGTCTCCAGGGGGATGGCTACACCTTC
CASSLQGDGYTF
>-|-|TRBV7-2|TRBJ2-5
TGTGCCAGCAGCTCATCTCTTGCCCAGGGGAAGCACTTC
CASSSSLAQGKHF
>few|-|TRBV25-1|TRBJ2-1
TGTGCCAGCAGTTGGCGAGGGTCCTACAATGAGCAGTTCTTC
CASSWRGSYNEQFF
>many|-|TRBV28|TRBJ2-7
TGTGCCAGCAGTTTCACGGGACTTGGTAGCGAGCAGTACTTC
CASSFTGLGSEQYF
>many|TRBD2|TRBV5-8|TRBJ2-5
TGTGCCAGCGGACAGAGCGGGAGGGACCAAGAGACCCAGTACTTC
CASGQSGRDQETQYF
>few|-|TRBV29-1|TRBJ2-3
TGCAGCGTTATCATCATTCTAAGAAGCACAGATACGCAGTATTTT
CSVIIILRSTDTQYF
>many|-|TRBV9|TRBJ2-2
TGTGCCAGCAGCGGTTTGAGAGGGTACACCGGGGAGCTGTTTTTT
CASSGLRGYTGELFF
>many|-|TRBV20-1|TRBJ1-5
TGCAGTGCTAGGTTGGGGGCCCCCGATCAGCCCCAGCATTTT
CSARLGAPDQPQHF
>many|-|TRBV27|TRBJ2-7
TGTGCCAGCAAAACCACAGGGTTGAAATCCTACGAGCAGTACTTC
CASKTTGLKSYEQYF
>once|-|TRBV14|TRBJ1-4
TGTGCCAGCAGCCGCGGGCTGTATGAAAAACTGTTTTTT
CASSRGLYEKLFF
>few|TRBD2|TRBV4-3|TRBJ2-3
TGCGCCAGCAGCGTAGGCCCCGCTAGCGGGACTGGCACAGATACGCAGTATTTT
CASSVGPASGTGTDTQYF
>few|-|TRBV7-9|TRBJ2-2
TGTGCCAGCAGCTTAAAAACTGGCGGGGAGCTGTTTTTT
CASSLKTGGELFF
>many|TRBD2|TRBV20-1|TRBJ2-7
TGCAGTGCTAGAGATCCCCTCGGGAGAGCGGGGGACATACGGGAGCAGTACTTC
CSARDPLGRAGDIREQYF
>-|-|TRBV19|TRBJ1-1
TGTGCCAGTAGTATTAGAGGCGGCATACATGAAGCTTTCTTT
CASSIRGGIHEAFF
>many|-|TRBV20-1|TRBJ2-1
TGCAGTGCTAGTGCAGACACATACAATGAGCAGTTCTTC
CSASADTYNEQFF
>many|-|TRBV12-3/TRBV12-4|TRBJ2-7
TGTGCCAGCAGTGAGCGGAGGCGCTCCTACGAGCAGTACTTC
CASSERRRSYEQYF
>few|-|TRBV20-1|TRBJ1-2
TGCAGTGCTCCACTTGGGAGCTCGAACACCTTC
CSAPLGSSNTF
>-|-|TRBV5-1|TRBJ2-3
TGCGCCAGCAGCTTGGCCGGGGGGCAGGCCGATACGCAGTATTTT
CASSLAGGQADTQYF
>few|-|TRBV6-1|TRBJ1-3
TGTGCCAGCAGTCGAGATTACTCTGGAAACACCATATATTTT
CASSRDYSGNTIYF